This TCR beta chain was sequenced in a study of Ad26.COV2.S vaccination and SARS-CoV-2 variants. Study-wide findings and caveats: People who got the vaccine or the placebo had similar non-spike TCR breadth. Vaccine recipients had higher spike-specific TCR breadth than placebo recipients.

CDR3 length: 18 residues. Germline CDR1 SGHRS, CDR2 YFSETQ. Trimming took 0 bases from V and 0 from J, leaving 16 bases between them. The repertoire was sequenced with immunoSEQ multiplex PCR; TCRdb's copy has only in-frame clones and lacks some. Seen here are about 350,000 clones, about 90% observed once, and the top ten hold about 3.9%. With respect to this clone: The antigen is unknown.

The specimen comprised peripheral blood, sampled after recovery from COVID-19. The TCR comes from a human donor who had recovered from COVID-19. V and J are TRBV5-1 and TRBJ1-3; D is uncertain. This CDR3 reads CASSLEVGPSSSGNTIYF. The DNA of the CDR3 is TGCGCCAGCAGCTTGGAAGTAGGGCCCTCGAGCTCTGGAAACACCATATATTTT.